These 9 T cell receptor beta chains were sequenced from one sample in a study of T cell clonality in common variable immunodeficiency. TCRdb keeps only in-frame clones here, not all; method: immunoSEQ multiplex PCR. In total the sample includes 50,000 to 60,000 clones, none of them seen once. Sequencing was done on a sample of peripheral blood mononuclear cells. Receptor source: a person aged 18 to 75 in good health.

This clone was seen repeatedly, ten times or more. The chain's CDR3 is CASSPRLETKETQYF. Incomplete CDR3 DNA: TGTGCCAGCAGCCCCCGACTGGAGACTAAAGAGACC. The chain joins TRBV9 to TRBJ2-5; TRBD2 might be the D (5 bases). The CDR3 end falls 3 residues outside the read, so it is completed with the germline J gene. Trimming shortened V by 4 bases and J by 3 bases, and 16 bases separated the two germline ends. The CDR3 spans 15 residues. The germline CDR1 and CDR2 sequences are SGDLS and YYNGEE.

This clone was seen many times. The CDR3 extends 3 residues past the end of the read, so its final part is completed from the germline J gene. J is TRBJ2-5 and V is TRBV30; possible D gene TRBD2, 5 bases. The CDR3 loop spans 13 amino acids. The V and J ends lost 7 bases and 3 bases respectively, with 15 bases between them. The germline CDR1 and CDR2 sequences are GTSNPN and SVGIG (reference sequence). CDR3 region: CASSTRLEETQYF. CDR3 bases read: TGTGCCTCCTCAACTAGGCTTGAAGAGACC. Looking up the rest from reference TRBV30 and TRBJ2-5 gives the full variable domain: SQTIHQWPATLVQPVGSPLSLECTVEGTSNPNLYWYRQAAGRGLQLLFYSVGIGQISSEVPQNLSASRPQDRQFILSSKKLLLSDSGFYLCASSTRLEETQYFGPGTRLLVL.

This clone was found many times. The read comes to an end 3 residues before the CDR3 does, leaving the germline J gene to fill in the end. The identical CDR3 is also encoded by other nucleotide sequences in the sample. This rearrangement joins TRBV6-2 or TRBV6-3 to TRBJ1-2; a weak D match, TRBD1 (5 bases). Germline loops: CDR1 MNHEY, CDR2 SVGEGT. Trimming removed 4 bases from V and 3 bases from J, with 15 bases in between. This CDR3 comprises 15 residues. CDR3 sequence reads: CASSSSGSLYYGYTF. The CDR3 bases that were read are TGTGCCAGCAGTTCTTCAGGGTCCCTATACTATGGC.

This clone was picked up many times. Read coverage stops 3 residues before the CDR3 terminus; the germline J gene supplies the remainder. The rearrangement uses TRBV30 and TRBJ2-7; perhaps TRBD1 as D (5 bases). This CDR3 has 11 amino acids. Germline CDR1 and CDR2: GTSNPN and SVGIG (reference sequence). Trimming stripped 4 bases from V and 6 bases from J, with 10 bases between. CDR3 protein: CAWKVRAEQYF. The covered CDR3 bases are TGTGCCTGGAAAGTCAGGGCCGAG.

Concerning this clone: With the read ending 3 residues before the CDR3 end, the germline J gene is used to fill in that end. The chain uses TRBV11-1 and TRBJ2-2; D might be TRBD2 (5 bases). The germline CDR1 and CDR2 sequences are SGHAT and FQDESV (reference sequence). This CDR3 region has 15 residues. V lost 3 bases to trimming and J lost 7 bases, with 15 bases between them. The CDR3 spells CASSLPPGIIGELFF. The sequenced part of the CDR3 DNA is TGTGCCAGCAGCTTGCCCCCGGGGATCATCGGGGAG.

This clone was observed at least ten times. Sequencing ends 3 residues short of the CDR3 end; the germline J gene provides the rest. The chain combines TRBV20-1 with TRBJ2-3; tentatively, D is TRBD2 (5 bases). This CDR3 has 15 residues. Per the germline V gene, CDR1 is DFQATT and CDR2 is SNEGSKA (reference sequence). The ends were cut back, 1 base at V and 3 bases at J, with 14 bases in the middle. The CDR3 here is CSARASLGMTDTQYF. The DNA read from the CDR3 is TGCAGTGCTAGAGCTAGCCTAGGGATGACAGATACG.

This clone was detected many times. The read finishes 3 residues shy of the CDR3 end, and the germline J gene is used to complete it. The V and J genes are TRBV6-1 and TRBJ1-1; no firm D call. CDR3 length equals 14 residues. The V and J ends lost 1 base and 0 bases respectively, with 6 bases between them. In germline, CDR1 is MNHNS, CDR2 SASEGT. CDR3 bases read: TGTGCCAGCAGTGAAGAACTTGTGAACACTGAA. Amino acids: CASSEELVNTE. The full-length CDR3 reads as CASSEELVNTEAFF.

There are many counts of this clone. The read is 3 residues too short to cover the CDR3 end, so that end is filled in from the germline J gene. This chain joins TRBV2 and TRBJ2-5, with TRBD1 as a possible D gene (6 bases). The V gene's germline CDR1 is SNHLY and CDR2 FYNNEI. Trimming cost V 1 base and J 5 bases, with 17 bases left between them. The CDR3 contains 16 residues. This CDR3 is CASSEGGRFLAETQYF. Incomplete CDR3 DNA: TGTGCCAGCAGTGAAGGGGGGCGGTTCCTCGCCGAGACC.

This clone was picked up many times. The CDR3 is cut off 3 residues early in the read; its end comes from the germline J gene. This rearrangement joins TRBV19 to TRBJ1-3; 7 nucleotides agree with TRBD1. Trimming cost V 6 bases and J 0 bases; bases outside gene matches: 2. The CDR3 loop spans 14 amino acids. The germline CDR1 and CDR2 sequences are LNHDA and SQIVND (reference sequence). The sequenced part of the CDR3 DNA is TGTGCCAGTAGACGACAGGGCTCTGGAAACACC. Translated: CASRRQGSGNT. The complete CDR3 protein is CASRRQGSGNTIYF.